These 6 T cell receptor beta chains were sequenced from one sample in a study of CD8+ T cells in alopecia areata. Sorting separated CD25+CD127- cells from the CD4+ cells of a handful of patients. As the sequencing template, cDNA was produced by extracting RNA and reverse transcribing it. Clones were read by immunoSEQ multiplex PCR, and TCRdb kept only the in-frame ones, dropping some. The repertoire holds about 14,000 clones, with around three fifths as singletons. Sequenced sample: CD4+ Tregs sorted from blood. The source is a human donor with alopecia areata.

J is TRBJ2-5 and V is TRBV6-6; TRBD1 is a possible D gene (6 bases). The CDR3 is 13 amino acids. In germline, CDR1 is MNHNY, CDR2 SVGAGI (reference sequence). V lost 5 bases to trimming and J lost 2 bases, with 9 bases between them. CDR3 sequence: CASSRGQQETQYF. The CDR3 nucleotides read TGTGCCAGCAGTCGCGGACAGCAAGAGACCCAGTACTTC.

The chain links TRBV28 to TRBJ1-1; no firm D call. The V gene lost 6 bases and the J gene lost 3 bases, with 11 bases spanning the gap. Germline CDR1 reads MDHEN; CDR2 reads SYDVKM. The CDR3 extends over 13 amino acids. CDR3 residues: CASSLDYYTEAFF. The CDR3 DNA follows: TGTGCCAGCAGCTTAGACTACTACACTGAAGCTTTCTTT.

The J gene is TRBJ2-7, the V gene TRBV28; 7 bases fit TRBD1. Trimming removed 5 bases from V and 6 bases from J; junction bases left unmatched: 10. CDR1 and CDR2 (germline): MDHEN, SYDVKM. The CDR3 spans 14 residues. The DNA of the CDR3 is TGTGCCAGCAGTCCAGGAGACAGGGCTTCCGAGCAGTACTTC. Encoded protein: CASSPGDRASEQYF. The full variable domain, completed using reference TRBV28 and TRBJ2-7, is DVKVTQSSRYLVKRTGEKVFLECVQDMDHENMFWYRQDPGLGLRLIYFSYDVKMKEKGDIPEGYSVSREKKERFSLILESASTNQTSMYLCASSPGDRASEQYFGPGTRLTVT.

This rearrangement joins TRBV18 to TRBJ2-7; 7 nucleotides align to TRBD1. Trimming took 2 bases from V and 6 from J; bases not matched to a gene: 4. Per the germline V gene, CDR1 is KGHSH and CDR2 is LQKENI. The CDR3 covers 13 residues. As DNA, the CDR3 is TGTGCCAGCTCACCAGCCAACAGGGGCGAGCAGTACTTC. This encodes CASSPANRGEQYF.

This chain uses TRBV6-6 with TRBJ2-7; 8 bases line up with TRBD1. The CDR3 consists of 16 residues. Germline CDR1 is MNHNY and CDR2 is SVGAGI (reference sequence). V gave up 7 bases and J gave up 3 bases; unmatched junction bases: 14. CDR3 in DNA: TGTGCCAGCACCATCCGCGGACAGGGATGGTACTACGAGCAGTACTTC. Protein product: CASTIRGQGWYYEQYF.

This chain uses TRBV4-1 with TRBJ2-1, with 7 bases identical to TRBD2. The germline CDR1 and CDR2 sequences are MGHRA and YSYEKL. The CDR3 has 16 amino acids. V was clipped by 1 base and J by 5 bases; unmatched bases: 8. CDR3 sequence: CASSQVRGSQHNEQFF. Written as DNA, the CDR3 is TGCGCCAGCAGCCAAGTCCGCGGGAGTCAACACAATGAGCAGTTCTTC.